This record covers a single T cell receptor (beta chain). CDR3 length: 17 amino acids. The germline CDR1 and CDR2 sequences are SEHNR and FQNEAQ (reference sequence). Unmatched junction bases numbered 8, after V lost 5 bases and J lost 0 bases. The record originates from a study of T cell changes during pregnancy in multiple sclerosis. The assay was immunoSEQ multiplex PCR, and TCRdb's table has in-frame clones only and misses some. The sample contains about 18,000 clones, 84% of which appear only once. The material was CD8+ T cells from peripheral blood mononuclear cells, obtained in the third trimester of pregnancy. The clonotype comes from a female donor in good health, enrolled as a control in a pregnancy study. This chain uses TRBV7-9 with TRBJ1-4, with 8 bases aligning to TRBD1. Written as DNA, the CDR3 is TGTGCCAGCAGCCTACTTGGACAGGGATCAACTAATGAAAAACTGTTTTTT. It specifies CASSLLGQGSTNEKLFF.